What follows are 29 T cell receptor beta chains derived from one specimen sequenced in a study of blood T cell repertoires in COVID-19 (TCRdb year 2020). Preparation of the library involved the immunoSEQ multiplex PCR assay. In TCRdb, the immuneACCESS table is reduced to in-frame sequences with V and J assigned. These tables do not hold every clone; where another copy was compared, an unresolved V gene accounts for under half, and the others remain unexplained. A total of about 110,000 clones appear in this sample, 60% to 80% of them only once. 16% of the sample goes to the ten largest clones. The sample was peripheral blood. These receptors all come from a woman over 75 with active or convalescent COVID-19.

The gene calls are TRBV5-1 and TRBJ2-2; 13 bases agree with TRBD2. Germline CDR1 reads SGHRS; CDR2 reads YFSETQ. The CDR3 totals 17 residues. V lost 0 bases, J lost 4 bases, and 3 bases stayed unmatched. CDR3 in DNA: TGCGCCAGCAGCTTGGGGACTAGCGGGAGTATCACCGGGGAGCTGTTTTTT. Translating gives CASSLGTSGSITGELFF.

The rearrangement joins TRBV5-8 to TRBJ1-1, with TRBD1 matching 7 bases. The CDR3 runs 14 residues. V was pared by 0 bases and J by 8 bases, with 7 bases of the junction left unmatched. The V gene's germline CDR1 is SGHTS and CDR2 YDEGEE. CDR3 sequence: CASSLGDREAEAFF. The DNA for the CDR3 is TGTGCCAGCAGCTTGGGTGACAGGGAGGCCGAAGCTTTCTTT. The whole variable domain, filled in from reference TRBV5-8 and TRBJ1-1, reads EAGVTQSPTHLIKTRGQQATLRCSPISGHTSVYWYQQALGLGLQFLLWYDEGEERNRGNFPPRFSGRQFPNYSSELNVNALELEDSALYLCASSLGDREAEAFFGQGTRLTVV.

The chain links TRBV19 to TRBJ1-5; maybe TRBD1 (5 bases). Trimming removed 7 bases at V and 5 bases at J, with 18 bases between. The length of the CDR3 is 15 residues. CDR1 and CDR2 (germline): LNHDA, SQIVND (reference sequence). CDR3 sequence: CASNSLRGRDQPQHF. The CDR3 DNA reads TGTGCCAGTAACTCACTAAGGGGTAGGGATCAGCCCCAGCATTTT.

The count of this clone is one. The chain joins TRBV5-1 to TRBJ1-4; TRBD1 aligns across 9 bases. CDR3 length equals 16 residues. The V and J ends lost 4 bases and 2 bases, in that order; junction bases with no gene match: 6. Germline assignment: CDR1 SGHRS and CDR2 YFSETQ. CDR3 loop: CASSPDRGSTNEKLFF. The DNA of the CDR3 is TGCGCCAGCAGCCCCGACAGGGGGAGTACTAATGAAAAACTGTTTTTT.

The V and J genes are TRBV19 and TRBJ1-1; D might be TRBD1 (5 bases). Per the germline V gene, CDR1 is LNHDA and CDR2 is SQIVND (reference sequence). Trimming shortened V by 6 bases and J by 4 bases, and 15 bases separated the two germline ends. The CDR3 has 14 amino acids. The CDR3 sequence: CASREQALGTEAFF. CDR3 nucleotide sequence: TGTGCCAGTAGGGAACAGGCGCTGGGCACTGAAGCTTTCTTT.

This clone was seen once. The chain links TRBV2 to TRBJ1-5; TRBD1 matches at 7 bases. The CDR3 length is 14 residues. Germline lookup yields CDR1 SNHLY and CDR2 FYNNEI. Trimming cost V 6 bases and J 4 bases; bases outside gene matches: 6. CDR3 region: CASSDRERNQPQHF. The CDR3 DNA reads as TGTGCCAGCAGCGACAGGGAGCGGAATCAGCCCCAGCATTTT.

This clone was observed many times. This chain links TRBV7-9 with TRBJ1-6; 7 bases match TRBD1. Germline lookup yields CDR1 SEHNR and CDR2 FQNEAQ (reference sequence). Trimming removed 5 bases from V and 9 bases from J; junction bases left unmatched: 7. This CDR3 is 14 amino acids long. Here the CDR3 reads CASSRQGGVSPLHF. The CDR3 DNA reads as TGTGCCAGCAGCCGCCAGGGGGGTGTTTCACCCCTCCACTTT.

V is TRBV6-5 and J is TRBJ1-3, with TRBD1 as a possible D gene (5 bases). The ends were cut back, 2 bases at V and 0 bases at J, with 11 bases in the middle. This CDR3 has 16 residues. Germline V CDR1 and CDR2: MNHEY, SVGAGI. In DNA, the CDR3 is TGTGCCAGCAGTTACACAGGCGATCGCTCTGGAAACACCATATATTTT. Protein product: CASSYTGDRSGNTIYF.

Ten or more counts support this clone. The chain has TRBV7-3 and TRBJ2-1; D gene unclear. V lost 5 bases, J lost 0 bases, and 11 bases lay in between. Germline assignment: CDR1 SGHTA and CDR2 FQGTGA. CDR3 length equals 15 residues. This CDR3 is CASSKQQSSYNEQFF. CDR3 coding DNA: TGTGCCAGCAGCAAACAGCAAAGCTCCTACAATGAGCAGTTCTTC.

The chain carries TRBV9 and TRBJ2-1, with TRBD2 identical over 13 bases. This CDR3 region has 16 residues. V shed 0 bases and J 5 bases; nucleotides not matched to a gene: 2. Germline V gene data show CDR1 as SGDLS and CDR2 as YYNGEE. CDR3 sequence reads: CASSVGGTSGNNEQFF. In DNA, the CDR3 is TGTGCCAGCAGCGTAGGGGGGACTAGCGGGAACAATGAGCAGTTCTTC. Based on the CDR3 plus reference TRBV9 and TRBJ2-1, the full variable domain is DSGVTQTPKHLITATGQRVTLRCSPRSGDLSVYWYQQSLDQGLQFLIQYYNGEERAKGNILERFSAQQFPDLHSELNLSSLELGDSALYFCASSVGGTSGNNEQFFGPGTRLTVL.

The gene calls are TRBV6-6 and TRBJ2-5; 7 nucleotides line up with TRBD2. This CDR3 is 15 amino acids long. CDR1 and CDR2 (germline): MNHNY, SVGAGI (reference sequence). J lost 1 base, V lost 2 bases, and 4 bases had no gene match. CDR3 bases: TGTGCCAGCAGTTACCCGGGGGGAGGCCAAGAGACCCAGTACTTC. It specifies CASSYPGGGQETQYF.

The genes are TRBV7-8 and TRBJ2-1, with 7 bases lining up with TRBD2. V lost 5 bases to trimming and J lost 7 bases; unmatched junction nucleotides: 11. The CDR3 length is 15 residues. CDR1 and CDR2 from the germline V gene are SGHVS and FQNEAQ. The CDR3 coding sequence is TGTGCCAGCAGCATCTGGGGCGGGAGCTCGAATGAGCAGTTCTTC. Its protein is CASSIWGGSSNEQFF. Based on the CDR3 plus reference TRBV7-8 and TRBJ2-1, the full variable domain is GAGVSQSPRYKVAKRGQDVALRCDPISGHVSLFWYQQALGQGPEFLTYFQNEAQLDKSGLPSDRFFAERPEGSVSTLKIQRTQQEDSAVYLCASSIWGGSSNEQFFGPGTRLTVL.

The chain links TRBV6-6 to TRBJ1-2; D not resolved. V gave up 4 bases and J gave up 3 bases, with 15 bases separating them. This CDR3 contains 15 residues. The germline V gene encodes CDR1 MNHNY and CDR2 SVGAGI (reference sequence). Here the CDR3 DNA reads TGTGCCAGCAGTTCCCCCGGGAGGACTGACTATGGCTACACCTTC. Residues: CASSSPGRTDYGYTF.

Only a few counts were recorded for this clone. The rearrangement uses TRBV5-1 and TRBJ2-3; 7 nucleotides match TRBD1. CDR1 and CDR2 (germline): SGHRS, YFSETQ. The V segment lost 4 bases and the J segment 2 bases; nucleotides outside the gene matches: 4. The CDR3 covers 14 residues. In nucleotides, the CDR3 is TGCGCCAGCAGCATGGGACAGCACACAGATACGCAGTATTTT. Protein: CASSMGQHTDTQYF.

The chain couples TRBV30 to TRBJ2-7, with 8 bases that match TRBD1. Germline-derived CDR1 and CDR2 are GTSNPN and SVGIG (reference sequence). With 3 bases clipped from V and 7 bases from J, the junction kept 8 bases outside the gene matches. The length of the CDR3 is 13 residues. The CDR3 DNA is TGTGCCTGGAGCCGGGACAGGCTCCGGGAGCAGTACTTC. Protein sequence: CAWSRDRLREQYF.

The chain carries TRBV7-9 and TRBJ1-2, with no clear D. In germline, CDR1 is SEHNR, CDR2 FQNEAQ (reference sequence). With 0 bases removed from V and 6 bases from J, the gap between germline ends came to 11 bases. The CDR3 has 14 residues. The CDR3 region has the DNA TGTGCCAGCAGCTTAGCGTGGGGAGGCGATGGCTACACCTTC. Its translation is CASSLAWGGDGYTF.

J is TRBJ2-2 and V is TRBV30, with no clear D. Between the trimmed V and J ends, which lost 1 base and 6 bases, there was a span of 9 bases. This CDR3 region has 13 residues. Germline V gene data show CDR1 as GTSNPN and CDR2 as SVGIG (reference sequence). The CDR3 here is CAWSGVVAGELFF. The CDR3 DNA reads as TGTGCCTGGAGTGGAGTGGTGGCCGGGGAGCTGTTTTTT.

This clone was observed a few times. DNA of the CDR3: TGCAGACAGGGAAATAACTATGGCTACACCTTC. Residues: CRQGNNYGYTF. This chain connects TRBV20-1 to TRBJ1-2, with D perhaps TRBD1 (6 bases). Germline V gives CDR1 DFQATT, CDR2 SNEGSKA (reference sequence). The CDR3 spans 11 residues.

The chain combines TRBV5-1 with TRBJ2-1; no definite D call. This CDR3 spans 16 amino acids. In germline, CDR1 is SGHRS, CDR2 YFSETQ. The V and J ends lost 2 bases and 7 bases respectively, with 19 bases between them. CDR3 amino acids: CASSFISGESPNEQFF. CDR3 DNA sequence: TGCGCCAGCAGCTTTATATCCGGAGAGAGCCCTAATGAGCAGTTCTTC.

The chain carries TRBV29-1 and TRBJ2-5; 8 bases agree with TRBD2. Germline values: CDR1 SQVTM, CDR2 ANQGSEA. This CDR3 region has 12 residues. The V and J ends lost 4 bases and 5 bases, in that order; junction bases with no gene match: 3. CDR3 DNA sequence: TGCAGCGTTGTAAGCGGGAGTGAGACCCAGTACTTC. As protein: CSVVSGSETQYF.

The CDR3 coding sequence is TGCGCCAGCAGCTTTGACAGGAACTACAATGAGCAGTTCTTC. Translated: CASSFDRNYNEQFF. The chain combines TRBV5-1 with TRBJ2-1, with D possibly TRBD1 on 6 matching bases. The V and J ends lost 2 bases and 3 bases respectively, with 9 bases between them. Germline assignment: CDR1 SGHRS and CDR2 YFSETQ. The CDR3 contains 14 residues.

This clone was observed a single time. The chain is built from TRBV18 and TRBJ2-1; possible D gene TRBD2, 6 bases. Deletions cut 6 bases from V and 4 bases from J, with 13 bases between. Germline lookup yields CDR1 KGHSH and CDR2 LQKENI. The CDR3 covers 14 residues. The CDR3 loop is CASSLLRDYNEQFF. In DNA form, the CDR3 reads TGTGCCAGCTCCCTTCTGCGGGATTACAATGAGCAGTTCTTC. Combining the CDR3 with reference TRBV18 and TRBJ2-1 gives the whole variable domain NAGVMQNPRHLVRRRGQEARLRCSPMKGHSHVYWYRQLPEEGLKFMVYLQKENIIDESGMPKERFSAEFPKEGPSILRIQQVVRGDSAAYFCASSLLRDYNEQFFGPGTRLTVL.

This clone was found a few times. V is TRBV2 and J is TRBJ1-1, with a weak D call TRBD1 (5 bases). Trimming took 5 bases from V and 1 from J, leaving 14 bases between them. Germline values: CDR1 SNHLY, CDR2 FYNNEI. This CDR3 region has 15 residues. The CDR3 spells CASSKDRPENTEAFF. In nucleotides, the CDR3 is TGTGCCAGCAGTAAAGACAGACCCGAGAACACTGAAGCTTTCTTT.

For the CDR3, the DNA is TGTGCCAGCAGCTTGACTAGCGGGAGGGACAATGAGCAGTTCTTC. Encoded protein: CASSLTSGRDNEQFF. The genes are TRBV4-2 and TRBJ2-1; 14 positions agree with TRBD2. This CDR3 is 15 amino acids long. CDR1 is LGHNA, CDR2 YNFKEQ, per germline. The V gene end was trimmed by 5 bases and the J gene end by 5 bases; junction bases not matched to a gene: 2.

The gene calls are TRBV6-5 and TRBJ1-6, with 9 bases identical to TRBD1. The CDR3 is 16 residues long. With 2 bases clipped from V and 8 bases from J, the junction kept 7 bases outside the gene matches. The germline V gene encodes CDR1 MNHEY and CDR2 SVGAGI. CDR3 nucleotides: TGTGCCAGCAGTTACAACCGGGACAGGGCTTATTCACCCCTCCACTTT. This encodes CASSYNRDRAYSPLHF.

The chain recombines TRBV5-1 with TRBJ2-6; TRBD1 might be the D (6 bases). Trimming removed 2 bases at V and 0 bases at J, with 15 bases between. Germline V gene sequence: CDR1 SGHRS, CDR2 YFSETQ. CDR3 length equals 18 residues. CDR3 amino acids: CASSFTQGPYSGANVLTF. DNA for the CDR3: TGCGCCAGCAGCTTTACACAGGGTCCCTACTCTGGGGCCAACGTCCTGACTTTC. Full variable domain (missing parts from reference TRBV5-1 and TRBJ2-6): KAGVTQTPRYLIKTRGQQVTLSCSPISGHRSVSWYQQTPGQGLQFLFEYFSETQRNKGNFPGRFSGRQFSNSRSEMNVSTLELGDSALYLCASSFTQGPYSGANVLTFGAGSRLTVL.

The gene calls are TRBV7-9 and TRBJ2-3; TRBD1 matches 8 bases. The CDR3 contains 17 residues. Germline V CDR1 and CDR2: SEHNR, FQNEAQ (reference sequence). Trimming cost V 5 bases and J 4 bases; bases outside gene matches: 14. The CDR3 loop is CASSNGMTGESADTQYF. As DNA, the CDR3 is TGTGCCAGCAGCAACGGAATGACAGGGGAGTCGGCAGATACGCAGTATTTT. The full variable domain, with the rest looked up from reference TRBV7-9 and TRBJ2-3, is DTGVSQNPRHKITKRGQNVTFRCDPISEHNRLYWYRQTLGQGPEFLTYFQNEAQLEKSRLLSDRFSAERPKGSFSTLEIQRTEQGDSAMYLCASSNGMTGESADTQYFGPGTRLTVL.

Comment on this clone: A much larger clone lies one base from this, so it may be a read error. This chain connects TRBV7-9 to TRBJ2-2; D unresolved. V lost 4 bases and J lost 2, with 2 bases in between. CDR3 size: 12 residues. Germline V gene sequence: CDR1 SEHNR, CDR2 FQNEAQ (reference sequence). In DNA, the CDR3 is TGTGCCAGCAGCTCTAACACCGGGGAGCTGTTTTTT. It specifies CASSSNTGELFF. Full variable domain (rest looked up from reference TRBV7-9 and TRBJ2-2): DTGVSQNPRHKITKRGQNVTFRCDPISEHNRLYWYRQTLGQGPEFLTYFQNEAQLEKSRLLSDRFSAERPKGSFSTLEIQRTEQGDSAMYLCASSSNTGELFFGEGSRLTVL.

The rearrangement links TRBV18 to TRBJ2-1; possible D gene TRBD2, 6 bases. V was trimmed by 3 bases and J by 4 bases, leaving 16 bases between them. CDR1 is KGHSH, CDR2 LQKENI, per germline. CDR3 size: 16 residues. In nucleotides, the CDR3 is TGTGCCAGCTCACCGTTTTCCGGGACTTTATACAATGAGCAGTTCTTC. Translated, it gives CASSPFSGTLYNEQFF. Combining the CDR3 with reference TRBV18 and TRBJ2-1 gives the whole variable domain NAGVMQNPRHLVRRRGQEARLRCSPMKGHSHVYWYRQLPEEGLKFMVYLQKENIIDESGMPKERFSAEFPKEGPSILRIQQVVRGDSAAYFCASSPFSGTLYNEQFFGPGTRLTVL.